The 3 T cell receptor beta chains in this list originate from one sample, sequenced in a study of identical twins. TCRdb fed the 5' RACE reads into MiXCR, producing one record per CDR3 protein. The table shows approximately 680,000 distinct CDR3 sequences, with under 8.5% occurring only once. These same records also appear under a second study, on yellow fever vaccine responses in identical twins.

The sequencing input was PBMCs. These TCRs come from a woman under 30 in good health.

This clonotype occurred a few times. The chain combines TRBV12-3 or TRBV12-4 with TRBJ2-2, with TRBD2 matching over 8 bases. The junction had 4 bases not matched to a gene; V was cut back by 4 bases and J by 6 bases. This CDR3 is built from 14 residues. The CDR3 is CASSSQTSAGELFF. The CDR3 DNA sequence: TGTGCCAGCAGTTCGCAGACTAGCGCCGGGGAGCTGTTTTTT.

This clonotype was detected ten times or more. The chain carries TRBV4-1 and TRBJ1-2; 7 nucleotides match TRBD1. The CDR3 is 16 residues long. V was clipped by 4 bases and J by 6 bases; unmatched bases: 14. Germline V gene sequence: CDR1 MGHRA, CDR2 YSYEKL. CDR3 DNA: TGCGCCAGCAGCCTAAACCCGGTCGCGACAGGGAATGGCTACACCTTC. Amino acid sequence: CASSLNPVATGNGYTF.

This clonotype was seen a handful of times. The chain carries TRBV20-1 and TRBJ2-7; a possible D gene is TRBD2 (6 bases). V lost 1 base to trimming and J lost 2 bases, with 9 bases between them. Germline values: CDR1 DFQATT, CDR2 SNEGSKA (reference sequence). This CDR3 spans 13 amino acids. CDR3 sequence (DNA): TGCAGTGCTAGAGGGGACTTTCCCTACGAGCAGTACTTC. It encodes CSARGDFPYEQYF.